The TCR beta chain described here comes from a study of CD4 T cells in relation to SARS-CoV-2 and coronaviruses. Notes on this clone: The antigen is not known.

The unexposed donors gave CD4+ T cells in about 2011-2018, prior to COVID-19. After about 11 days of culture, CD4+ T cells were isolated. Using immunoSEQ multiplex PCR, the repertoire was profiled, and TCRdb retains in-frame clones only, with some absent. The sample has around 24,000 clones, over 60% seen once. CDR1 and CDR2 (germline): SGHDT, YYEEEE. The V and J ends lost 5 bases and 10 bases, in that order; junction bases with no gene match: 6. The CDR3 totals 12 residues. The receptor's source is a human donor in good health. The chain carries TRBV5-6 and TRBJ2-3, with TRBD1 matching 8 bases. Specimen: CD4+ T cells from PBMCs, cultured in vitro. The CDR3 is CASRSGQGAQYF. For the CDR3, the DNA is TGTGCCAGCAGGTCAGGACAGGGCGCGCAGTATTTT.